The 17 T cell receptor beta chains presented below share a single source sample, sequenced in a study. TCRdb used MiXCR to reprocess the RT-PCR reads, holding one entry per CDR3 protein. The top ten hold approximately 5.3% of the sample, which has some 4,000 distinct CDR3 sequences, around 31% seen once. Sequencing was done on a sample of memory CD4+ T cells from salivary gland. Source of these receptors: a female donor with primary Sjogren's syndrome.

By share, this clonotype counts as medium-sized. CDR3 sequence: CASSLEFWGYTF. The CDR3 nucleotides read TGTGCCAGCAGCTTAGAGTTCTGGGGCTACACCTTC. The chain links TRBV7-2 to TRBJ1-2, with unresolved D. The CDR3 totals 12 residues. V dropped 1 base and J dropped 8 bases, with 8 bases sitting between them. Germline V gives CDR1 SGHTA, CDR2 FQGNSA.

The CDR3 protein is CASSEPGQGKKEQFF. CDR3 nucleotides: TGTGCCAGCAGTGAACCGGGACAGGGTAAAAAGGAGCAGTTCTTC. This chain joins TRBV6-1 and TRBJ2-1, with 9 nucleotides matching TRBD1. The germline CDR1 and CDR2 sequences are MNHNS and SASEGT. The trim removed 2 bases at V and 10 bases at J, leaving 9 bases unmatched. The CDR3 has 15 residues.

About this clonotype: A read error may produce the germline difference seen at one junction end. The chain couples TRBV20-1 to TRBJ2-7, with TRBD1 matching 9 bases. The V gene's germline CDR1 is DFQATT and CDR2 SNEGSKA (reference sequence). The CDR3 spans 13 residues. The chain's CDR3 is CRAGGDRVDEQYF. CDR3 sequence (DNA): TGCCGTGCTGGGGGGGACAGGGTTGACGAGCAGTACTTC.

In regard to this clonotype: This may come from a read error, since a much larger clone is one base off. V and J are TRBV4-2 and TRBJ2-7; D is perhaps TRBD2 (5 bases). Germline CDR1 reads LGHNA; CDR2 reads YNFKEQ. Trimming cost V 0 bases and J 2 bases, with 17 bases left between them. The CDR3 sequence is 17 residues long. The CDR3 protein is CASSQDKELASPYEQYF. The CDR3 DNA reads TGTGCCAGCAGCCAAGATAAGGAGCTAGCCTCACCCTACGAGCAGTACTTC.

This clonotype qualifies as medium-sized. The CDR3 bases are TGCAGTGCTAGACGGACTAGCGGGTTCACAGATACGCAGTATTTT. Translated: CSARRTSGFTDTQYF. The genes are TRBV20-1 and TRBJ2-3, with TRBD2 identical over 11 bases. This CDR3 comprises 15 residues. In germline, CDR1 is DFQATT, CDR2 SNEGSKA (reference sequence). Unmatched junction bases numbered 3, after V lost 2 bases and J lost 2 bases.

The chain combines TRBV20-1 with TRBJ2-1, with 12 nucleotides matching TRBD2. Germline V gene data show CDR1 as DFQATT and CDR2 as SNEGSKA (reference sequence). This CDR3 contains 12 residues. The CDR3 loop reads CSTGLAGNEQFF. The CDR3 nucleotides are TGCAGCACCGGACTAGCGGGGAATGAGCAGTTCTTC.

This clonotype is medium-sized by share. The V gene is TRBV7-3, the J gene TRBJ2-1, with a tentative D call TRBD2 (6 bases). The germline CDR1 and CDR2 sequences are SGHTA and FQGTGA. The CDR3 runs to 15 residues. V shed 3 bases and J shed 7 bases, with 16 bases lying between them. CDR3 residues: CASSFAAARGNEQFF. The CDR3 nucleotides are TGTGCCAGCAGCTTTGCGGCCGCGCGGGGAAATGAGCAGTTCTTC.

This clonotype is labeled as medium-sized (0.01 to 0.1%). The CDR3 nucleotides read TGCAGCGTTGAACCAGGGTATGGCTACACCTTC. It specifies CSVEPGYGYTF. This chain links TRBV29-1 with TRBJ1-2; TRBD1 is a possible D gene (5 bases). Germline V gene data show CDR1 as SQVTM and CDR2 as ANQGSEA. V dropped 2 bases and J dropped 5 bases, with 6 bases sitting between them. CDR3 length equals 11 residues.

This clonotype was observed many times. This chain links TRBV18 with TRBJ2-5, with D perhaps being TRBD1 or TRBD2 (5 bases each). Germline V CDR1 and CDR2: KGHSH, LQKENI. The CDR3 is 15 residues long. Trimming left V 3 bases short and J 2 bases short, with 13 bases between. CDR3 nucleotides: TGTGCCAGCTCACCCCTTGGGACGGGACAAGAGACCCAGTACTTC. Protein product: CASSPLGTGQETQYF.

This chain links TRBV7-2 with TRBJ2-2; 11 positions match TRBD1. The CDR3 is 16 amino acids. Germline lookup yields CDR1 SGHTA and CDR2 FQGNSA. Germline trimming cut 3 bases from V and 0 bases from J; bases unmatched to any gene: 0. CDR3 sequence: CASSLGQGANTGELFF. CDR3 sequence (DNA): TGTGCCAGCAGCTTGGGACAGGGGGCGAACACCGGGGAGCTGTTTTTT.

Notes on this clonotype: Lacking the conserved final phenylalanine or tryptophan, this CDR3 likely reflects a read error. This chain links TRBV4-2 with TRBJ2-7, with unresolved D. The V end was cut by 4 bases, the J end by 4 bases, with 8 bases between. Looked up from germline, CDR1 is LGHNA and CDR2 is YNFKEQ. The CDR3 totals 12 residues. The CDR3 DNA is TGTGCCAGCAGCCCAGGTGGATACGAGCAGTACTCC. Its translation is CASSPGGYEQYS.

The chain recombines TRBV7-8 with TRBJ2-1; 10 bases fit TRBD2. Germline V gene lookup returns CDR1 SGHVS and CDR2 FQNEAQ. The V and J ends lost 5 bases and 9 bases, in that order; junction bases with no gene match: 13. The CDR3 is 16 amino acids. CDR3 sequence: CASSQGLAVGRGEQFF. The CDR3 DNA reads as TGTGCCAGCAGCCAAGGACTAGCGGTGGGCCGGGGTGAGCAGTTCTTC.

This clonotype is medium-sized by share. The chain recombines TRBV5-6 with TRBJ2-3; possible D gene TRBD2, 5 bases. This CDR3 spans 15 amino acids. CDR1 is SGHDT, CDR2 YYEEEE, per germline. Trimming took off 0 bases at V and 2 bases at J, with 10 bases between the two ends. The DNA for the CDR3 is TGTGCCAGCAGCTTGGGTGGGAGAGCCACAGATACGCAGTATTTT. Translating it yields CASSLGGRATDTQYF. The full variable domain, in which reference TRBV5-6 and TRBJ2-3 provide the parts outside the CDR3, is DAGVTQSPTHLIKTRGQQVTLRCSPKSGHDTVSWYQQALGQGPQFIFQYYEEEERQRGNFPDRFSGHQFPNYSSELNVNALLLGDSALYLCASSLGGRATDTQYFGPGTRLTVL.

This clonotype is a singleton in its sample. V is TRBV20-1 and J is TRBJ2-5, with D perhaps assigned TRBD1 or TRBD2 (5 bases each). Trimming removed 5 bases from V and 5 bases from J, with 12 bases in between. Germline CDR1 reads DFQATT; CDR2 reads SNEGSKA (reference sequence). The CDR3 covers 12 residues. CDR3 amino acids: CSAAGADETQYF. As DNA, the CDR3 is TGCAGTGCTGCCGGGGCGGACGAGACCCAGTACTTC.

In this sample, this clonotype is medium-sized. V and J are TRBV6-5 and TRBJ1-1, with D tentatively TRBD1 (5 bases). Trimming took 0 bases from V and 1 from J, leaving 6 bases between them. The CDR3 runs 14 residues. The V gene's germline CDR1 is MNHEY and CDR2 SVGAGI. CDR3 DNA sequence: TGTGCCAGCAGTTACTCGAGGGGGAACACTGAAGCTTTCTTT. This sequence encodes CASSYSRGNTEAFF.

A note on this clonotype: No conserved phenylalanine or tryptophan is present at the end of the CDR3, so a read error is the likely explanation. The limits of the CDR3 on the DNA are not certain, so only TCRdb's listed CDR3 is given. V gene TRBV6-5 combines with J gene TRBJ2-4; the listed D gene, TRBD1, was not tested against the DNA. The germline V gene encodes CDR1 MNHEY and CDR2 SVGAGI. From its first to its last residue, the CDR3 has 9 amino acids. Here the CDR3 reads CASRTGTGV.

This clonotype is large. This chain connects TRBV20-1 to TRBJ2-1, with D tentatively TRBD2 (5 bases). Germline V gives CDR1 DFQATT, CDR2 SNEGSKA (reference sequence). Trimming shortened V by 6 bases and J by 8 bases, and 17 bases separated the two germline ends. This CDR3 has 13 amino acids. This CDR3 is CSAERRGWHEQFF. DNA for the CDR3: TGCAGTGCCGAGCGTCGAGGGTGGCATGAGCAGTTCTTC.